A selection of T cell receptor beta chains follows, all from one sample in a study of neurological immune-mediated disorders. TCRdb reprocessed the 5' RACE reads via MiXCR and lists one record per CDR3 protein. The sample has around 38,000 distinct CDR3 sequences, roughly 15% seen once. The sequenced sample consisted of CD4+ T cells from blood. The receptors stem from a woman in her sixties with HTLV-1-associated myelopathy (HAM/TSP). Each CDR3 is given with its conserved first and last residue. D genes are given only for firm matches. A row's size may be missing; if present it is once, few, many or a size class.

j_gene | abundance | d_gene | v_gene | CDR3aa | CDR3nt
TRBJ2-1 | many | - | TRBV5-1 | CASSLVASSRLEQFF | TGCGCCAGCAGCTTGGTGGCTAGCAGTCGTCTTGAGCAGTTCTTC
TRBJ2-7 | many | TRBD2 | TRBV2 | CASRTGTSVYEQYF | TGTGCCAGCAGAACCGGGACTAGTGTCTACGAGCAGTACTTC
TRBJ2-5 | - | TRBD2 | TRBV20-1 | CSAGGRPQETQYF | TGCAGTGCTGGCGGGAGACCCCAAGAGACCCAGTACTTC
TRBJ2-2 | many | TRBD1 | TRBV6-5 | CASFRRQGLSGELFF | TGTGCCAGTTTCCGTAGACAGGGATTGAGCGGGGAGCTGTTTTTT
TRBJ2-2 | - | - | TRBV20-1 | CSARESGGSLNTGELFF | TGCAGTGCTAGAGAATCGGGCGGGTCACTGAACACCGGGGAGCTGTTTTTT
TRBJ2-1 | - | - | TRBV20-1 | CSAQSGHYNEQFF | TGCAGTGCCCAATCGGGGCACTACAATGAGCAGTTCTTC
TRBJ1-5 | many | TRBD1 | TRBV7-2 | CASSLLRSGGQIQQHF | TGTGCCAGCAGCTTATTAAGGTCGGGGGGACAGATCCAACAGCATTTT
TRBJ1-1 | many | - | TRBV5-1 | CASSLGGGETEAFF | TGCGCCAGCAGCTTGGGGGGCGGGGAGACTGAAGCTTTCTTT
TRBJ1-5 | many | - | TRBV30 | CAWSGGSNQPQHF | TGTGCCTGGAGCGGCGGGAGCAATCAGCCCCAGCATTTT
TRBJ2-2 | many | - | TRBV20-1 | CSASRGGHTGELFF | TGCAGTGCTAGCAGGGGGGGGCACACCGGGGAGCTGTTTTTT
TRBJ2-1 | medium-sized | - | TRBV29-1 | CSVVPRYSYNEQFF | TGCAGCGTTGTTCCACGTTACTCCTACAATGAGCAGTTCTTC
TRBJ2-1 | many | - | TRBV10-2 | CASSESGSRGHEQFF | TGCGCCAGCAGTGAGTCTGGAAGCAGGGGCCATGAGCAGTTCTTC
TRBJ1-1 | many | - | TRBV3-1 | CASSPPGAPTEAFF | TGTGCCAGCAGCCCACCAGGGGCGCCAACTGAAGCTTTCTTT
TRBJ2-3 | many | TRBD1 | TRBV5-5 | CASSPGQGASGTTDTQYF | TGTGCCAGCAGCCCTGGACAGGGGGCCAGTGGTACTACAGATACGCAGTATTTT
TRBJ2-2 | - | - | TRBV27 | CASSLQSLSNTVELFF | TGTGCCAGCAGTTTACAGAGCCTATCGAACACCGTGGAGCTGTTTTTT
TRBJ1-1 | many | - | TRBV6-4 | CASRIRADTEAFF | TGTGCCAGCAGAATAAGGGCGGACACTGAAGCTTTCTTT
TRBJ1-6 | many | TRBD1 | TRBV7-9 | CASGIGTGDNSPLHF | TGTGCCAGCGGTATTGGGACAGGGGATAATTCACCCCTCCACTTT
TRBJ1-4 | many | - | TRBV18 | CASSPWTTRQGKEKLFF | TGTGCCAGCTCACCATGGACAACGCGCCAGGGTAAAGAAAAACTGTTTTTT
TRBJ2-1 | - | - | TRBV20-1 | CSAGKGAEGDNEQFF | TGCAGTGCTGGAAAGGGGGCGGAGGGGGACAATGAGCAGTTCTTC
TRBJ1-2 | many | TRBD1 | TRBV7-2 | CASSLEKGASFHGYTF | TGTGCCAGCAGCTTAGAGAAGGGGGCCTCCTTCCATGGCTACACCTTC
TRBJ2-7 | many | - | TRBV20-1 | CSAQGTSPSEQYF | TGCAGTGCTCAAGGGACATCTCCCTCCGAGCAGTACTTC
TRBJ2-1 | - | TRBD2 | TRBV7-9 | CASSALAGRDNEQFF | TGTGCCAGCAGCGCACTAGCGGGGCGGGACAATGAGCAGTTCTTC
TRBJ1-4 | many | - | TRBV20-1 | CSARAAVEKLFF | TGCAGTGCTAGAGCTGCCGTTGAAAAACTGTTTTTT
TRBJ1-5 | many | - | TRBV18 | CASSPGGVANQPQHF | TGTGCCAGCTCACCAGGAGGGGTTGCCAATCAGCCCCAGCATTTT
TRBJ1-6 | many | - | TRBV29-1 | CSVRDTINSPLHF | TGCAGCGTCCGGGATACGATAAATTCACCCCTCCACTTT
TRBJ2-5 | many | - | TRBV6-6 | CASSSTGEETQYF | TGTGCCAGCAGTTCGACAGGCGAGGAGACCCAGTACTTC
TRBJ2-1 | many | - | TRBV7-9 | CASSRIKGRYNEQFF | TGTGCCAGCAGCCGCATCAAGGGCAGGTACAATGAGCAGTTCTTC
TRBJ1-1 | many | - | TRBV20-1 | CSARARFDSRGRRVNTEAFF | TGCAGTGCTAGAGCCCGTTTCGACTCTAGGGGTAGGAGGGTGAACACTGAAGCTTTCTTT
TRBJ2-7 | many | - | TRBV20-1 | CSARPGRAEQYF | TGCAGTGCTAGACCCGGTCGGGCCGAGCAGTACTTC
TRBJ1-2 | - | - | TRBV5-1 | CDSSLKEQGPQYGYTF | TGCGACAGCAGCTTGAAGGAGCAGGGACCTCAATATGGCTACACCTTC
TRBJ2-1 | many | TRBD2 | TRBV7-2 | CASSDRLAGLYNEQFF | TGTGCCAGCAGCGATAGACTAGCGGGGTTATACAATGAGCAGTTCTTC
TRBJ1-1 | many | - | TRBV4-1 | CASSPGGRGIGTEAFF | TGCGCCAGCAGCCCCGGAGGGAGGGGCATTGGCACTGAAGCTTTCTTT
TRBJ2-3 | many | TRBD1 | TRBV20-1 | CSARAGGLDTQYF | TGCAGTGCTAGGGCAGGGGGCCTAGATACGCAGTATTTT
TRBJ2-6 | - | - | TRBV5-1 | CASGVSGANVLTF | TGCGCCAGCGGGGTGTCTGGGGCCAACGTCCTGACTTTC
TRBJ1-1 | - | - | TRBV29-1 | CSVEWRDGNRAFF | TGCAGCGTTGAATGGCGGGACGGTAATCGAGCTTTCTTT
TRBJ2-7 | many | TRBD2 | TRBV7-6 | CASSLAYSGAEQYF | TGTGCCAGCAGCTTAGCCTATAGCGGGGCCGAGCAGTACTTC
TRBJ1-1 | many | - | TRBV5-1 | CASSFLSPSNTEAFF | TGCGCCAGCAGCTTTCTGTCCCCGTCGAACACTGAAGCTTTCTTT
TRBJ2-2 | - | - | TRBV7-3 | CASSSSLAGRNTGELFF | TGTGCCAGCAGCTCCAGTCTCGCGGGGCGGAACACCGGGGAGCTGTTTTTT